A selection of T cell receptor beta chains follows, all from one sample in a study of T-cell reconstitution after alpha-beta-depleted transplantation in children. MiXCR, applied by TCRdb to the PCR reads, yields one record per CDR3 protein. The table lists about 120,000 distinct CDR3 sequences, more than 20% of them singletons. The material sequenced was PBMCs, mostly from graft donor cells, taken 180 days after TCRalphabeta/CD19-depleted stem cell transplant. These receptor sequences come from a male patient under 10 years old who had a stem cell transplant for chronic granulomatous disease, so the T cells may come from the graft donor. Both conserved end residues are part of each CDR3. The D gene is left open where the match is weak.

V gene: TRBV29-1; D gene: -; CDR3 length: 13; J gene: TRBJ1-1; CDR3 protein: CSARDTLNTEAFF
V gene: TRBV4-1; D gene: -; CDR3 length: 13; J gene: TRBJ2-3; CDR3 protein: CASSQTYTDTQYF
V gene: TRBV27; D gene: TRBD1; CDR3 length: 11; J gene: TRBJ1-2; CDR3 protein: CASRGQEGYTF
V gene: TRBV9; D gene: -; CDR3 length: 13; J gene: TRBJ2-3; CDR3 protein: CASSVEGTDTQYF
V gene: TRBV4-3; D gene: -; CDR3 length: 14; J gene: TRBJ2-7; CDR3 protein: CASSQRTGTYEQYF
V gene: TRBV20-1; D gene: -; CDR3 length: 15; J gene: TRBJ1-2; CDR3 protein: CSARDLKAGLGGYTF
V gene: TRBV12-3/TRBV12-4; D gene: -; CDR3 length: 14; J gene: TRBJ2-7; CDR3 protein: CASSALKSSYEQYF
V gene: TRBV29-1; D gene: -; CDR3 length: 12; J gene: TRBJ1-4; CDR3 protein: CSGQATNEKLFF
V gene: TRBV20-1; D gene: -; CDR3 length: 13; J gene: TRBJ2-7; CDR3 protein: CSAHGLASYEQYF
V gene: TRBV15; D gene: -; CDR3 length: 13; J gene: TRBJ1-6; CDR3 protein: CATSRTGSTPLHF
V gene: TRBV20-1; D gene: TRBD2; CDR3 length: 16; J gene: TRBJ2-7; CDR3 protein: CSAITITSGAPYEQYF
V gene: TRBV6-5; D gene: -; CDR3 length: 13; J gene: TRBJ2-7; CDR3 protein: CASSSTTGYEQYF
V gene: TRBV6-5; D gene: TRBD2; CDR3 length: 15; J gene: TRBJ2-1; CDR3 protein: CASSRAGVIGNEQFF
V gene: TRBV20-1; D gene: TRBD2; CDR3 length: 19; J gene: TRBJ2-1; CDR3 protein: CSARLAGGPDTTRYNEQFF
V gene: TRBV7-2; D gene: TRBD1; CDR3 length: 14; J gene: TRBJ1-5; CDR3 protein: CASSAQGGNQPQHF
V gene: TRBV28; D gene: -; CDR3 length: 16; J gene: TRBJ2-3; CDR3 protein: CASSPHFGLLSDTQYF
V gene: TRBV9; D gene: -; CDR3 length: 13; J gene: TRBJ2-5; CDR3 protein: CASSVVSEETQYF
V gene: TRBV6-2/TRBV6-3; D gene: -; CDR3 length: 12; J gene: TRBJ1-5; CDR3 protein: CASSYSSRPQHF
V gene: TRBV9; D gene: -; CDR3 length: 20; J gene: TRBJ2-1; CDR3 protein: CASSGGTTTRRVSSYNEQFF
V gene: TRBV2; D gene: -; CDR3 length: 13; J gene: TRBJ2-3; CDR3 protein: CASSEEGTDTQYF
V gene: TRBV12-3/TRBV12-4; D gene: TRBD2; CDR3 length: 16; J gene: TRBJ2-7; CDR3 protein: CASSRRLAEASYEQYF
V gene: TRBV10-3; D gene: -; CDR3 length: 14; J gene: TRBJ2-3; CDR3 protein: CAIRTEVITDTQYF
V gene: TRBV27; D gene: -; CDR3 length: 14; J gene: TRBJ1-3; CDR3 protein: CASKLSRSGNTIYF
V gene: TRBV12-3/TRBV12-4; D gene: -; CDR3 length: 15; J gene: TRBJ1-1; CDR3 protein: CASSFEGWGGKWAFF
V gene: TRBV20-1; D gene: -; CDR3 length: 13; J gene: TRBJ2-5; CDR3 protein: CSARDAPQETQYF
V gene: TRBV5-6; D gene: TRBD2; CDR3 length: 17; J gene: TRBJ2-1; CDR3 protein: CASSTKLSGRLPNEQFF
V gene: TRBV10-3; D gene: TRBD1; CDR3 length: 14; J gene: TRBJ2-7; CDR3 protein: CAIGPGQGAYEQYF
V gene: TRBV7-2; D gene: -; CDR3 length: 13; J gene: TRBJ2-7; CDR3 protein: CASSLDPGTEQYF
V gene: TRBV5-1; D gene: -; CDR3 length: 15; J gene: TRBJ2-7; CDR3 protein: CASSLLQGFSYEQYF
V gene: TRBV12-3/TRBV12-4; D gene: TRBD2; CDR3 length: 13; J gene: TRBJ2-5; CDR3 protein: CASTWGGSETQYF
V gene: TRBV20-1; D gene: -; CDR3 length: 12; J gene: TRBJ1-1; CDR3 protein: CSARDGKLGAFF
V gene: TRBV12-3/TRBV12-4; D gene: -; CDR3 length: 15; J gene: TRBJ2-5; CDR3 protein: CASSLYQPGEETQYF
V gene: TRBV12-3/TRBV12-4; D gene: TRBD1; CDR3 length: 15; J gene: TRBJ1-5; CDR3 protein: CASSLGQAANQPQHF
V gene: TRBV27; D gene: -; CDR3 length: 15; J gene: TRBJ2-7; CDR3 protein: CASSLSGTSNYEQYF
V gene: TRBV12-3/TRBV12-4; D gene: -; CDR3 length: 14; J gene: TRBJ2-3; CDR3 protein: CASSPRSSTDTQYF
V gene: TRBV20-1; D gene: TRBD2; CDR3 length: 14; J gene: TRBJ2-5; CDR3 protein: CSAVLMRGQETQYF
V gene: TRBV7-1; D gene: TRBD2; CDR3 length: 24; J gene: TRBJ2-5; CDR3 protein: CASSSPDSPMELAGPLQPQETQYF
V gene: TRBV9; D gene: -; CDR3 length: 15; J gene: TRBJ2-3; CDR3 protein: CASSVEGEATDTQYF
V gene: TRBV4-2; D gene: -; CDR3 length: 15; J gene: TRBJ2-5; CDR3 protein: CASSQDGADQETQYF
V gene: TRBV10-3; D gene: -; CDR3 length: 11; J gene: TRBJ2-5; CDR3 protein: CATGLEETQYF
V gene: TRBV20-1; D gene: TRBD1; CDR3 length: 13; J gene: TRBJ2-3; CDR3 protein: CSARDRGFNTQYF
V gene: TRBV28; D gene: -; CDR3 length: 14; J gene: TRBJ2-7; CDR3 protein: CASSSYLALYEQYF
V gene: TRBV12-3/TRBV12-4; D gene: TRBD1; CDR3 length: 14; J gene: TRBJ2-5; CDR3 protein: CASSHRDREETQYF
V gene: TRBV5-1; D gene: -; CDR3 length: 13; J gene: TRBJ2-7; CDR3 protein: CASSLTTGSEQYF
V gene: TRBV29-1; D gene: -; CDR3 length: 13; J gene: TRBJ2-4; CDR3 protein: CSVSSGPEDIQYF
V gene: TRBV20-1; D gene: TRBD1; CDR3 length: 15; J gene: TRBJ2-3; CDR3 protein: CSARDGGTGGNTQYF
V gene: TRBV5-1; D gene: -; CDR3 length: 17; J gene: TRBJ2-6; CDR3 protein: CASSHGVRLSGANVLTF
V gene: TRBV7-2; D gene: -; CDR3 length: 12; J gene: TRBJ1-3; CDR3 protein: CASSSWGNTIYF